The sequence of this T cell receptor (beta chain) was determined in a study of blood T cell repertoires in COVID-19. This CDR3 is built from 14 residues. Germline V CDR1 and CDR2: MNHEY, SVGAGI. The ends were cut back, 9 bases at V and 1 base at J, with 13 bases in the middle. Original handling: Amplified reference gene primers provided the basis for estimating nucleated cell counts. The protocol was immunoSEQ multiplex PCR, while the TCRdb copy is restricted to in-frame clones and leaves out a portion. V and J calls and clone size follow that table, whereas D and trimming were derived from the DNA. The data hold around 130,000 clones, with roughly four fifths observed a single time.

The chain employs TRBV6-5 and TRBJ2-4; the D gene is possibly TRBD2 (6 bases). The source is a man aged 35-49 years with active or convalescent COVID-19. The sequencing input was peripheral blood. The CDR3 region is CASWPGEAKNIQYF. CDR3 sequence (DNA): TGTGCCAGTTGGCCGGGGGAGGCCAAAAACATTCAGTACTTC.